Each of the 3 T cell receptor beta chains below was sequenced from the same sample in a study of blood T cell repertoires in COVID-19. Some clones are missing from TCRdb's copy, which holds only in-frame ones; the method was immunoSEQ multiplex PCR. Among a few hundred thousand clones, 75% to 90% were seen once, and the ten largest hold approximately 4.7%. Sequencing used PBMCs or T cells enriched from blood (not recorded which). These receptors all stem from a woman in her fifties or sixties who had recovered from COVID-19.

The chain carries TRBV29-1 and TRBJ1-1; TRBD1 aligns across 11 bases. The CDR3 is 16 residues long. The V and J ends lost 5 bases and 0 bases, in that order; junction bases with no gene match: 8. Germline-derived CDR1 and CDR2 are SQVTM and ANQGSEA. CDR3 protein: CSVWSRDRGLNTEAFF. CDR3 coding DNA: TGCAGCGTTTGGTCCCGGGACAGGGGGTTGAACACTGAAGCTTTCTTT.

The V gene is TRBV27, the J gene TRBJ1-5, with a possible D match to TRBD1 (5 bases). Germline V CDR1 and CDR2: MNHEY, SMNVEV (reference sequence). Trimming pared 0 bases from V and 6 bases from J, leaving 30 bases between. This CDR3 comprises 21 residues. CDR3 DNA sequence: TGTGCCAGCAGTTTATCCGGGGTGGGGGTATTGCTCGGAGGGCCAGGTCAGCCCCAGCATTTT. Protein sequence: CASSLSGVGVLLGGPGQPQHF.

The chain recombines TRBV6-2 or TRBV6-3 with TRBJ1-5; TRBD1 matches 7 bases. This CDR3 region has 16 residues. Looked up from germline, CDR1 is MNHEY and CDR2 is SVGEGT. V shed 2 bases and J 7 bases; nucleotides not matched to a gene: 11. The CDR3 region is CASSYRGGAGFQPQHF. The CDR3 DNA reads TGTGCCAGCAGTTACAGAGGGGGCGCCGGCTTCCAGCCCCAGCATTTT.